Here is one T cell receptor beta chain with its context. This clone's antigen is unknown. No qualities accompany the bases; no much larger clone lies one base away. CDR1 and CDR2 were assigned from the germline V gene as KGHSH and LQKENI. From its cysteine to its phenylalanine, the CDR3 spans 15 amino acids. Only CDR3 DNA remains: 45 bases, in frame from the first base. The junction shows trimming of 2 bases on V and 7 bases on J, and the gene matches do not reach 4 bases of it. The record originates from a study of lymphopenia after photon versus proton radiotherapy (dated by TCRdb to the late 2010s). About the study as a whole: Photon and proton radiation therapy were compared by the study for their immunological effects in patients with gastrointestinal tumors who developed high-grade lymphopenia. The goal of the study was to describe how the two radiation modalities differ in their effects on the immune system. The cohort included roughly 20 patients with gastrointestinal tumors who developed lymphopenia after receiving either photon or proton therapy.

On the study overall, not on this receptor specifically: Among patients across the cohort who died, overall survival time showed an inverse correlation with a larger post-nadir drop in TCR diversity. Proton-treated patients stayed relatively stable during treatment, while photon-treated patients lost naive T cells and TCR diversity and gained effector/memory populations. The survival association was assessed only in patients who died, and the authors presented better survival with proton therapy as a possibility rather than a demonstrated result. After the lymphocyte count nadir, oligoclonal expansion, especially of CD8+ Temra cells, was observed in photon-treated repertoires, and the drop in diversity was driven by this expansion.

Library preparation employed the immunoSEQ multiplex PCR assay. Alongside multiparametric flow cytometry, deep sequencing of rearranged TCR beta loci was used to profile the T cell repertoires. Sourced from immuneACCESS, this table was stored by TCRdb with only in-frame sequences that have V and J called. A share of the clones is absent; for the studies checked, an unresolved V gene accounts for under half, and the remainder has no known explanation. A total of under 65,000 clones appear in this sample, about four fifths of them only once. The ten largest clones represent 2.1% of the sample. The clonotype originates from a man aged 55 to 70 with pancreatic cancer. The receptor chain draws on TRBV18 and TRBJ1-6; the central 8 bases match TRBD1. The starting material was peripheral blood, obtained from a patient treated with proton-based radiotherapy. The DNA sequence is given as TGTGCCAGCTCACCAGGACAGGGTGGCAATTCACCCCTCCACTTT. Its protein product is CASSPGQGGNSPLHF.